One sample yielded the 6 T cell receptor beta chains listed below, sequenced in a study of OX40 agonist ivuxolimab in advanced cancers. Assay: immunoSEQ multiplex PCR; the TCRdb copy retains only in-frame clones and omits some. The sample includes approximately 89,000 clones, around 85% seen only once; the top ten take approximately 0.49%. Sequencing was performed on CD4+ or CD8+ T cells sorted from blood, taken in a trial of the OX40 agonist ivuxolimab. These receptors all stem from an adult with an advanced solid tumor such as melanoma, head and neck, liver or kidney cancer.

The rearrangement uses TRBV6-5 and TRBJ1-3, with 8 bases aligning to TRBD1. Germline CDR1 MNHEY, CDR2 SVGAGI. The CDR3 sequence is 15 residues long. The V gene end was trimmed by 4 bases and the J gene end by 7 bases; junction bases not matched to a gene: 9. The CDR3 spells CASSSTGTGGNTIYF. Written as DNA, the CDR3 is TGTGCCAGCAGTTCCACCGGGACAGGTGGTAACACCATATATTTT.

The chain links TRBV4-3 to TRBJ2-2; D unclear. V lost 0 bases and J lost 3, with 5 bases in between. The CDR3 extends over 14 amino acids. The germline CDR1 and CDR2 sequences are LGHNA and YSLEER. CDR3 sequence (DNA): TGCGCCAGCAGCCAAGATGCGGACACCGGGGAGCTGTTTTTT. It encodes CASSQDADTGELFF.

The gene calls are TRBV11-2 and TRBJ1-6; TRBD1 matches at 7 bases. CDR3 length equals 15 residues. Trimming cost V 5 bases and J 7 bases; bases outside gene matches: 8. Per the germline V gene, CDR1 is SGHAT and CDR2 is FQNNGV. CDR3 in DNA: TGTGCCAGCAGCCCGAACAGGGGCCTCAATTCACCCCTCCACTTT. It codes for CASSPNRGLNSPLHF.

This chain uses TRBV19 with TRBJ1-4, with TRBD1 as a possible D gene (5 bases). The CDR3 has 15 residues. The V end was cut by 7 bases, the J end by 7 bases, with 19 bases between. Germline values: CDR1 LNHDA, CDR2 SQIVND (reference sequence). CDR3 nucleotide sequence: TGTGCCAGTACCCCCGGGGACCAAGTAGCTGAAAAACTGTTTTTT. Encoded protein: CASTPGDQVAEKLFF.

This clone came up once. The rearrangement uses TRBV18 and TRBJ2-7, with 7 bases identical to TRBD1. CDR1 is KGHSH, CDR2 LQKENI, per germline. After removal of 1 base from V and 3 bases from J, the junction contained 3 bases not matched to a gene. The CDR3 has 14 amino acids. CDR3 region: CASSPRDSVYEQYF. CDR3 coding DNA: TGTGCCAGCTCACCACGGGACAGTGTCTACGAGCAGTACTTC.

This clone was recorded a few times. The V gene is TRBV4-1, the J gene TRBJ2-1; D is perhaps TRBD2 (6 bases). The germline V gene encodes CDR1 MGHRA and CDR2 YSYEKL. The CDR3 runs to 14 residues. Trimming cost V 3 bases and J 12 bases, with 18 bases left between them. CDR3 nucleotide sequence: TGCGCCAGCAGCCAGGAAGATCCGGGACTCATGCAGTTCTTC. Protein product: CASSQEDPGLMQFF.